One sample yielded the 30 T cell receptor beta chains listed below, sequenced in a study of blood T cell repertoires in COVID-19. The repertoire was sequenced with immunoSEQ multiplex PCR; TCRdb's copy has only in-frame clones and lacks some. The data contain roughly 150,000 clones, about 81% of them seen just once; the ten biggest clones take up around 9.9%. Sample: peripheral blood. The origin of the receptors is a human donor in a cohort sampled during active COVID-19.

The chain uses TRBV10-3 and TRBJ2-7, with D uncertain. The germline V gene has CDR1 ENHRY and CDR2 SYGVKD. This CDR3 has 11 residues. Trimming stripped 0 bases from V and 7 bases from J, with 4 bases between. The CDR3 region is CAISESAEQYF. In DNA form, the CDR3 reads TGTGCCATCAGTGAGTCGGCTGAGCAGTACTTC.

The V call is TRBV30, the J call TRBJ2-7, with a weak D call TRBD1 (6 bases). CDR3 length: 13 amino acids. CDR1 is GTSNPN and CDR2 is SVGIG in the germline V gene (reference sequence). V was pared by 0 bases and J by 3 bases, with 9 bases between. The CDR3 bases are TGTGCCTGGAGTGTAACAGGGTACTACGAGCAGTACTTC. It codes for CAWSVTGYYEQYF.

This clone has only one observation. The CDR3, as DNA: TGTGCCAGTAACGGGGACAGGTGGACGCCCCAGCATTTT. Residues: CASNGDRWTPQHF. The chain joins TRBV19 to TRBJ1-5; TRBD1 aligns across 8 bases. Germline V gene data show CDR1 as LNHDA and CDR2 as SQIVND (reference sequence). V shed 7 bases and J 9 bases; nucleotides not matched to a gene: 8. This CDR3 has 13 residues.

This chain links TRBV4-3 with TRBJ1-1; D not certain. Germline V lookup: CDR1 LGHNA, CDR2 YSLEER. Deletions cut 5 bases from V and 4 bases from J, with 20 bases between. The CDR3 has 16 residues. CDR3 sequence: CASSNPGKGAGTEAFF. Written as DNA, the CDR3 is TGCGCCAGCAGCAACCCCGGAAAAGGAGCGGGCACTGAAGCTTTCTTT.

V usage is TRBV28 and J usage is TRBJ2-1, with 13 positions matching TRBD2. The V gene's germline CDR1 is MDHEN and CDR2 SYDVKM. The CDR3 runs to 16 residues. The J segment lost 4 bases and the V segment lost 5 bases, leaving 5 bases of the junction unmatched. In DNA form, the CDR3 reads TGTGCCAGCAGTGCTACTAGCGGGGGGGTTTACAATGAGCAGTTCTTC. Amino acids: CASSATSGGVYNEQFF.

The V gene is TRBV7-3, the J gene TRBJ2-1, with D hard to call. Germline V gives CDR1 SGHTA, CDR2 FQGTGA. CDR3 length: 14 residues. With 5 bases removed from V and 8 bases from J, the gap between germline ends came to 16 bases. DNA for the CDR3: TGTGCCAGCAGCCTAGAGACGCTCTCGGATGAGCAGTTCTTC. Residues: CASSLETLSDEQFF.

The chain is built from TRBV7-9 and TRBJ2-7, with 9 bases identical to TRBD2. Germline trimming cut 4 bases from V and 4 bases from J; bases unmatched to any gene: 8. The length of the CDR3 is 15 residues. The germline V gene encodes CDR1 SEHNR and CDR2 FQNEAQ (reference sequence). Here the CDR3 reads CASSSPTREGYEQYF. In DNA form, the CDR3 reads TGTGCCAGCAGCTCCCCTACGCGGGAGGGGTACGAGCAGTACTTC.

This clone has a single count. DNA of the CDR3: TGCAGCGTTGCGGGGAGAAGCACAGATACGCAGTATTTT. This gives the protein CSVAGRSTDTQYF. The chain recombines TRBV29-1 with TRBJ2-3; perhaps TRBD2 as D (5 bases). Germline V gene lookup returns CDR1 SQVTM and CDR2 ANQGSEA. The CDR3 consists of 13 residues. With 4 bases removed from V and 0 bases from J, the gap between germline ends came to 8 bases.

DNA of the CDR3: TGTGCCATCAGTGAGACAGAGAGCTCCTACAATGAGCAGTTCTTC. Translating it yields CAISETESSYNEQFF. The V gene is TRBV10-3, the J gene TRBJ2-1; no reliable D call. Germline V gives CDR1 ENHRY, CDR2 SYGVKD. CDR3 length: 15 amino acids. Trimming stripped 2 bases from V and 0 bases from J, with 8 bases between.

The gene calls are TRBV29-1 and TRBJ1-2; 12 bases line up with TRBD1. Germline-derived CDR1 and CDR2 are SQVTM and ANQGSEA. J lost 6 bases, V lost 4 bases, and 12 bases had no gene match. The CDR3 is 16 residues long. CDR3 loop: CSVATPPGTGGNGYTF. CDR3 coding DNA: TGCAGCGTTGCAACCCCCCCCGGGACAGGGGGCAATGGCTACACCTTC.

A word on this clone: At one end, the junction sequence differs from germline, possibly due to a read error. The sample has other DNA sequences that encode this CDR3 too. V usage is TRBV7-9 and J usage is TRBJ2-7; 9 nucleotides match TRBD1. The length of the CDR3 is 14 residues. Per germline, CDR1 SEHNR and CDR2 FQNEAQ (reference sequence). The CDR3 loop reads CASSLGTGEYEQYF. The CDR3 nucleotides read TGTGCCAGCAGCTTAGGGACAGGGGAGTACGAGCAGTATTTC.

The chain combines TRBV2 with TRBJ2-5; D not resolved. The length of the CDR3 is 11 residues. Germline loops: CDR1 SNHLY, CDR2 FYNNEI. V was shortened by 6 bases and J by 2 bases, with 4 bases between the two germline ends. Here the CDR3 DNA reads TGTGCCAGCAGGCTACAAGAGACCCAGTACTTC. It codes for CASRLQETQYF.

The rearrangement uses TRBV5-5 and TRBJ1-1; D remains ambiguous. V lost 4 bases and J 2 bases, leaving 12 bases between the germline ends. CDR1 and CDR2 (germline): SGHKS, YYEKEE (reference sequence). This CDR3 has 14 residues. The chain's CDR3 is CASSHIRGNTEAFF. The CDR3 DNA reads TGTGCCAGCAGCCATATTCGGGGAAACACTGAAGCTTTCTTT.

This clone has a single count. J is TRBJ1-5 and V is TRBV28; 9 nucleotides line up with TRBD1. Per the germline V gene, CDR1 is MDHEN and CDR2 is SYDVKM. With V trimmed by 5 bases and J by 6 bases, 5 bases remained unmatched. The CDR3 has 14 residues. The CDR3 region has the DNA TGTGCCAGCAGTACAGGGGGCGTAGGTCAGCCCCAGCATTTT. Amino acids: CASSTGGVGQPQHF.

V usage is TRBV11-3 and J usage is TRBJ1-5, with no clear D. CDR1 SGHNT and CDR2 YENEEA come from the germline V gene. CDR3 length equals 12 residues. The V end was cut by 5 bases, the J end by 7 bases, with 9 bases between. The CDR3 region has the DNA TGTGCCAGCAGCGAGGCGGGCCAGCCCCAGCATTTT. It is translated as CASSEAGQPQHF.

DNA for the CDR3: TGTGCCACCAGCAGAGGGGACAGATCCTACGAGCAGTACTTC. This translates into CATSRGDRSYEQYF. The rearrangement links TRBV15 to TRBJ2-7; the match to TRBD1 covers 7 bases. The CDR3 extends over 14 amino acids. V shed 1 base and J 1 base; nucleotides not matched to a gene: 1. Germline V gene sequence: CDR1 LNHNV, CDR2 YYDKDF (reference sequence).

The chain employs TRBV25-1 and TRBJ2-7, with a tentative D call TRBD1 (6 bases). The CDR3 is 12 amino acids. Trimming removed 6 bases from V and 4 bases from J, with 10 bases in between. Germline CDR1 MGHDK, CDR2 SYGVNS. As DNA, the CDR3 is TGTGCCAGCAGCACAGGGTATTACGAGCAGTACTTC. This gives the protein CASSTGYYEQYF.

The V and J genes are TRBV5-4 and TRBJ1-2, with 7 nucleotides matching TRBD1. The CDR3 contains 15 residues. Germline CDR1 reads SGHNT; CDR2 reads YYREEE (reference sequence). With V trimmed by 4 bases and J by 3 bases, 9 bases remained unmatched. In DNA, the CDR3 is TGTGCCAGCAGCGGCGCAGGGGGATCGGACTATGGCTACACCTTC. Translated, it gives CASSGAGGSDYGYTF.

CDR3 DNA: TGTGCCAGCAGCAATCACCGGGACTACTCGGACACCGGGGAGCTGTTTTTT. Its protein product is CASSNHRDYSDTGELFF. The V and J genes are TRBV11-3 and TRBJ2-2; 7 nucleotides line up with TRBD2. The ends lost 5 bases at V and 3 bases at J; junction bases unmatched: 12. Germline V gene data show CDR1 as SGHNT and CDR2 as YENEEA. The CDR3 sequence is 17 residues long.

The V gene is TRBV11-3, the J gene TRBJ2-2, with 10 bases fitting TRBD2. V was clipped by 5 bases and J by 6 bases; unmatched bases: 12. This CDR3 has 17 residues. Germline CDR1 SGHNT, CDR2 YENEEA. The CDR3 nucleotides read TGTGCCAGCAGCCCACGGAGGCTAGCGGGGGCGGCCGGGGAGCTGTTTTTT. Translated: CASSPRRLAGAAGELFF.

The rearrangement uses TRBV28 and TRBJ2-6, with D maybe TRBD1 (6 bases). The CDR3 covers 15 residues. V dropped 6 bases and J dropped 3 bases, with 12 bases sitting between them. Germline-derived CDR1 and CDR2 are MDHEN and SYDVKM. For the CDR3, the DNA is TGTGCCAGCAGACCCCCAGGGGTTGGGGCCAACGTCCTGACTTTC. Protein sequence: CASRPPGVGANVLTF.

The rearrangement uses TRBV24-1 and TRBJ2-3, with D possibly matching TRBD1 (6 bases). Looked up from germline, CDR1 is KGHDR and CDR2 is SFDVKD. The CDR3 runs 15 residues. The germline V and J ends were trimmed by 3 bases and 6 bases, with 15 bases remaining between them. CDR3 residues: CATSDPRSQGDTQYF. The CDR3 DNA follows: TGTGCCACCAGTGATCCCCGTTCCCAGGGGGATACGCAGTATTTT.

This chain uses TRBV7-2 with TRBJ2-7, with 9 bases identical to TRBD2. The V gene's germline CDR1 is SGHTA and CDR2 FQGNSA. The CDR3 has 15 amino acids. The V gene end was trimmed by 4 bases and the J gene end by 6 bases; junction bases not matched to a gene: 10. The DNA for the CDR3 is TGTGCCAGCAGCTCCCGACTAGCGGTGTCGGGCGAGCAGTACTTC. Protein product: CASSSRLAVSGEQYF.

The chain employs TRBV4-3 and TRBJ2-3; TRBD2 agrees at 7 bases. The CDR3 consists of 16 residues. In germline, CDR1 is LGHNA, CDR2 YSLEER. Germline trimming cut 0 bases from V and 6 bases from J; bases unmatched to any gene: 9. Here the CDR3 DNA reads TGCGCCAGCAGCCAAGATCTGGCGGGAGCGGCGGATACGCAGTATTTT. This sequence encodes CASSQDLAGAADTQYF.

The chain is built from TRBV9 and TRBJ2-7, with D perhaps TRBD2 (5 bases). Trimming took 1 base from V and 0 from J, leaving 11 bases between them. Germline assignment: CDR1 SGDLS and CDR2 YYNGEE. This CDR3 comprises 15 residues. In nucleotides, the CDR3 is TGTGCCAGCAGCGTAACGGGAAAGAGCTCCTACGAGCAGTACTTC. It encodes CASSVTGKSSYEQYF.

This clone turned up a few times. J is TRBJ2-1 and V is TRBV9, with unresolved D. This CDR3 is 15 amino acids long. Trimming took off 0 bases at V and 3 bases at J, with 10 bases between the two ends. CDR1 SGDLS and CDR2 YYNGEE come from the germline V gene. DNA for the CDR3: TGTGCCAGCAGCGTAGATGGCCCAGACTACAATGAGCAGTTCTTC. It translates to CASSVDGPDYNEQFF.

The chain joins TRBV10-2 to TRBJ1-5; TRBD1 matches 8 bases. Trimming at V came to 8 bases and at J to 6 bases, leaving 3 bases not matched to a gene. This CDR3 spans 12 amino acids. CDR1 and CDR2 (germline): WSHSY, SAAADI. CDR3 nucleotide sequence: TGCGCCAGCCTAGACAGGGGTCAGCCCCAGCATTTT. It encodes CASLDRGQPQHF.

The rearrangement links TRBV25-1 to TRBJ1-2; 7 nucleotides align to TRBD1. The J segment lost 0 bases and the V segment lost 1 base, leaving 5 bases of the junction unmatched. CDR1 and CDR2 from the germline V gene are MGHDK and SYGVNS. The CDR3 contains 16 residues. The CDR3 protein is CASSEFGDSPNYGYTF. CDR3 DNA sequence: TGTGCCAGCAGTGAATTCGGGGACAGCCCTAACTATGGCTACACCTTC.

The chain recombines TRBV9 with TRBJ2-1, with D possibly TRBD1 on 6 matching bases. Trimming removed 4 bases at V and 0 bases at J, with 14 bases between. Germline loops: CDR1 SGDLS, CDR2 YYNGEE. The CDR3 contains 16 residues. The CDR3 DNA reads TGTGCCAGCAGCTCCCAAGGGGGACCCTCCTACAATGAGCAGTTCTTC. This translates into CASSSQGGPSYNEQFF.

The CDR3: CASNGGRGTDTQYF. DNA for the CDR3: TGTGCCAGCAATGGTGGGCGGGGCACAGATACGCAGTATTTT. The chain employs TRBV6-5 and TRBJ2-3, with D possibly matching TRBD2 (5 bases). The V gene's germline CDR1 is MNHEY and CDR2 SVGAGI. The V end lost 7 bases, the J end lost 1 base, and 12 bases lay between the germline ends. The CDR3 spans 14 residues.